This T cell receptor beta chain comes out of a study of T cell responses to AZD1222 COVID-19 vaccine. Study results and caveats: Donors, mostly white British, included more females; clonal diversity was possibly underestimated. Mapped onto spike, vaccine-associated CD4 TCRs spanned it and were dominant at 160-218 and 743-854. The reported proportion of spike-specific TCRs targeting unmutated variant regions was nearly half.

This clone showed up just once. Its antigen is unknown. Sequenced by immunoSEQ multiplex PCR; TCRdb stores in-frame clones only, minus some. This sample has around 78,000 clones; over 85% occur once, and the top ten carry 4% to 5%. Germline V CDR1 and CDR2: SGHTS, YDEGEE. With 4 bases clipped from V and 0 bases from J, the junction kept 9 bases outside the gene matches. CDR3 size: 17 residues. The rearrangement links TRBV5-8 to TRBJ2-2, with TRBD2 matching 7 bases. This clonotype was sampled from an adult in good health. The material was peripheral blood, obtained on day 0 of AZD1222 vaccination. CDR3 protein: CASSRDYLRANTGELFF. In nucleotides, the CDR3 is TGTGCCAGCAGCCGGGACTATTTACGCGCGAACACCGGGGAGCTGTTTTTT.